The 22 T cell receptor beta chains below all came from one sample that was sequenced in a study of blood T cell repertoires in COVID-19. Using immunoSEQ multiplex PCR, the repertoire was profiled, and TCRdb retains in-frame clones only, with some absent. Of hundreds of thousands of clones in the sample, 85% to 90% were seen once. The specimen sequenced was peripheral blood. Receptors originate from a human donor in a cohort sampled during active COVID-19.

The rearrangement links TRBV9 to TRBJ2-3; 13 nucleotides agree with TRBD2. This CDR3 has 18 amino acids. Germline CDR1 is SGDLS and CDR2 is YYNGEE. After removal of 4 bases from V and 5 bases from J, the junction contained 13 bases not matched to a gene. As DNA, the CDR3 is TGTGCCAGCAGCCCATCCTCCTGGACTAGCGGGGGTATAGATACGCAGTATTTT. Translated, it gives CASSPSSWTSGGIDTQYF.

The rearrangement joins TRBV10-3 to TRBJ2-7, with 7 positions matching TRBD1. Germline CDR1 and CDR2: ENHRY and SYGVKD. V gave up 4 bases and J gave up 4 bases; unmatched junction bases: 7. CDR3 size: 14 residues. The CDR3, as DNA: TGTGCCATCAGTGCTATAGGGGGCGGGTACGAGCAGTACTTC. Amino acids: CAISAIGGGYEQYF.

In this sample, this clone turned up once. The chain links TRBV7-9 to TRBJ2-5; 7 nucleotides match TRBD2. Germline V gene data show CDR1 as SEHNR and CDR2 as FQNEAQ (reference sequence). This CDR3 region has 14 residues. With 2 bases clipped from V and 5 bases from J, the junction kept 5 bases outside the gene matches. The CDR3 DNA reads as TGTGCCAGCAGCTTACGGGGGGATGAGGAGACCCAGTACTTC. It translates to CASSLRGDEETQYF.

The gene calls are TRBV19 and TRBJ1-5; no clear D. V was cut by 1 base and J by 1 base, with 14 bases left in between. Germline V gives CDR1 LNHDA, CDR2 SQIVND (reference sequence). The CDR3 covers 17 residues. For the CDR3, the DNA is TGTGCCAGTAGTATAGGTTATCTTGGCCCGAGCAATCAGCCCCAGCATTTT. This encodes CASSIGYLGPSNQPQHF.

The chain recombines TRBV30 with TRBJ1-2; D may be TRBD1 (6 bases). Germline CDR1 GTSNPN, CDR2 SVGIG (reference sequence). This CDR3 spans 14 amino acids. Deletions cut 2 bases from V and 5 bases from J, with 15 bases between. The CDR3, as DNA: TGTGCCTGGAGTCCAAGGGGACACTTTTATGGCTACACCTTC. Its protein product is CAWSPRGHFYGYTF.

This sequence joins TRBV28 and TRBJ2-5; 7 positions match TRBD2. CDR3 size: 20 residues. V lost 3 bases to trimming and J lost 1 base; unmatched junction nucleotides: 20. Germline CDR1 reads MDHEN; CDR2 reads SYDVKM. The CDR3 DNA reads as TGTGCCAGCAGTTTTCCCTTTACCCCCGAAACTAGCGAGAGCCAAGAGACCCAGTACTTC. Protein: CASSFPFTPETSESQETQYF.

The V gene is TRBV11-2, the J gene TRBJ2-7; 10 positions match TRBD1. This CDR3 is 17 amino acids long. CDR1 SGHAT and CDR2 FQNNGV come from the germline V gene. V lost 1 base to trimming and J lost 3 bases; unmatched junction nucleotides: 9. For the CDR3, the DNA is TGTGCCAGCAGCTTAGTTAGGCCCTGGGACAGGGGCTACGAGCAGTACTTC. Its translation is CASSLVRPWDRGYEQYF.

This clone was picked up a small number of times. Other DNA variants within this sample encode the same CDR3. The rearrangement links TRBV6-1 to TRBJ2-1; the match to TRBD2 covers 8 bases. V dropped 1 base and J dropped 6; count of bases not matched to a gene: 5. Germline V lookup: CDR1 MNHNS, CDR2 SASEGT. This CDR3 contains 15 residues. Here the CDR3 DNA reads TGTGCCAGCAGTGAAGGGGCGGGAGGAGGCAATGAGCAGTTCTTC. Its translation: CASSEGAGGGNEQFF.

The chain combines TRBV19 with TRBJ1-4; 10 positions agree with TRBD1. This CDR3 spans 14 amino acids. Germline V gives CDR1 LNHDA, CDR2 SQIVND (reference sequence). Losses at the gene ends were 4 bases for V and 7 bases for J; bases not matched to a gene: 3. The CDR3 coding sequence is TGTGCCAGTAGTAACGACAGGGGGCGTGAAAAACTGTTTTTT. It yields the protein CASSNDRGREKLFF.

This clone was seen at least ten times. The chain has TRBV4-1 and TRBJ2-2, with D possibly being TRBD2 (6 bases). V was pared by 1 base and J by 1 base, with 10 bases between. CDR1 is MGHRA, CDR2 YSYEKL, per germline. There are 16 residues in the CDR3. The CDR3 bases are TGCGCCAGCAGCCAAGGGGACTCCAAGAACACCGGGGAGCTGTTTTTT. Translating gives CASSQGDSKNTGELFF.

This chain links TRBV27 with TRBJ2-1; weak D call: TRBD2 (6 bases). V gave up 4 bases and J gave up 1 base, with 26 bases separating them. The CDR3 covers 20 residues. Germline CDR1 is MNHEY and CDR2 is SMNVEV (reference sequence). CDR3 amino acids: CASSYLPKRLGSRSYNEQFF. As DNA, the CDR3 is TGTGCCAGCAGTTACCTCCCCAAAAGACTAGGTTCACGATCCTACAATGAGCAGTTCTTC.

V is TRBV19 and J is TRBJ2-1; D is ambiguous. Trimming pared 3 bases from V and 9 bases from J, leaving 6 bases between. CDR3 length: 11 residues. The V gene's germline CDR1 is LNHDA and CDR2 SQIVND (reference sequence). The DNA for the CDR3 is TGTGCCAGTAGTATCGGTGGTGAGCAGTTCTTC. As protein: CASSIGGEQFF.

The chain links TRBV30 to TRBJ1-3; D remains unclear. Germline V gene data show CDR1 as GTSNPN and CDR2 as SVGIG (reference sequence). The V end was cut by 4 bases, the J end by 0 bases, with 16 bases between. This CDR3 region has 16 residues. CDR3 nucleotide sequence: TGTGCCTGGAACAGTCGGGGTGCCTACTCTGGAAACACCATATATTTT. This translates into CAWNSRGAYSGNTIYF.

This clone was detected ten times or more. The gene calls are TRBV18 and TRBJ2-7, with 7 bases matching TRBD2. This CDR3 comprises 12 residues. After removal of 6 bases from V and 7 bases from J, the junction contained 6 bases not matched to a gene. Germline V CDR1 and CDR2: KGHSH, LQKENI. CDR3 amino acids: CASSRGEGEQYF. The CDR3 DNA follows: TGTGCCAGCTCTCGAGGGGAGGGAGAGCAGTACTTC.

The chain joins TRBV6-5 to TRBJ2-5, with TRBD1 matching over 11 bases. CDR1 MNHEY and CDR2 SVGAGI come from the germline V gene. V shed 6 bases, J shed 5 bases, and the junction held 8 bases outside the gene matches. The CDR3 is 15 amino acids. This chain's CDR3 is CASSDGTGGRETQYF. CDR3 bases: TGTGCCAGCAGCGACGGGACAGGGGGACGGGAGACCCAGTACTTC.

The chain couples TRBV4-1 to TRBJ2-1, with 11 bases identical to TRBD2. The CDR3 totals 17 residues. CDR1 is MGHRA and CDR2 is YSYEKL in the germline V gene. Trimming at V came to 0 bases and at J to 7 bases, leaving 8 bases not matched to a gene. The CDR3 DNA follows: TGCGCCAGCAGCCAAGAAAAGACTAGCGGGATCTTAAATGAGCAGTTCTTC. Its translation: CASSQEKTSGILNEQFF.

This chain connects TRBV2 to TRBJ1-1; 7 bases fit TRBD1. The V gene's germline CDR1 is SNHLY and CDR2 FYNNEI. There are 17 residues in the CDR3. V shed 6 bases, J shed 3 bases, and the junction held 16 bases outside the gene matches. The CDR3 nucleotides are TGTGCCAGCAGGGAGACAGGGAGTGGTATTCGGTACACTGAAGCTTTCTTT. This encodes CASRETGSGIRYTEAFF.

The V gene is TRBV7-2, the J gene TRBJ2-7, with 8 bases lining up with TRBD2. V was pared by 1 base and J by 3 bases, with 5 bases of the junction left unmatched. The CDR3 is 15 amino acids. Germline-derived CDR1 and CDR2 are SGHTA and FQGNSA. CDR3 coding DNA: TGTGCCAGCAGCTTAGGCGGGGGGACCAACTACGAGCAGTACTTC. Translation: CASSLGGGTNYEQYF. The variable domain in full, with the rest retrieved from reference TRBV7-2 and TRBJ2-7, is GAGVSQSPSNKVTEKGKDVELRCDPISGHTALYWYRQSLGQGLEFLIYFQGNSAPDKSGLPSDRFSAERTGGSVSTLTIQRTQQEDSAVYLCASSLGGGTNYEQYFGPGTRLTVT.

This chain links TRBV2 with TRBJ2-7; 8 bases agree with TRBD1. The CDR3 spans 14 residues. Germline-derived CDR1 and CDR2 are SNHLY and FYNNEI. With 3 bases clipped from V and 6 bases from J, the junction kept 7 bases outside the gene matches. The CDR3 DNA is TGTGCCAGCAGTGAGGGGGACAGGTCGAGCGAGCAGTACTTC. Translating gives CASSEGDRSSEQYF.

V and J are TRBV11-2 and TRBJ2-2; 13 bases are a match to TRBD2. The CDR3 totals 16 residues. Germline CDR1 is SGHAT and CDR2 is FQNNGV. V shed 5 bases, J shed 4 bases, and the junction held 4 bases outside the gene matches. DNA for the CDR3: TGTGCCAGCAGCCTACGGACTAGCGGGAGCACCGGGGAGCTGTTTTTT. Translated: CASSLRTSGSTGELFF.

The gene calls are TRBV5-1 and TRBJ2-1; 12 bases line up with TRBD2. With V trimmed by 4 bases and J by 2 bases, 4 bases remained unmatched. Germline CDR1 and CDR2: SGHRS and YFSETQ. This CDR3 has 16 amino acids. CDR3 nucleotides: TGCGCCAGCAGCCCCCGGACTAGCGGGACCTACAATGAGCAGTTCTTC. It codes for CASSPRTSGTYNEQFF.

Only one count was recorded for this clone. The chain employs TRBV10-3 and TRBJ2-5; D might be TRBD1 (5 bases). Looked up from germline, CDR1 is ENHRY and CDR2 is SYGVKD. The V end was cut by 4 bases, the J end by 5 bases, with 5 bases between. The CDR3 is made up of 11 amino acids. The CDR3 loop is CAISAGETQYF. Here the CDR3 DNA reads TGTGCCATCAGTGCAGGGGAGACCCAGTACTTC.